One sample yielded the 26 T cell receptor beta chains listed below, sequenced in a study of blood T cells in healthy people across ages. The second PCR ran roughly 6 to 11 cycles with a sample-barcoded 5' primer and J-beta primers. TCRdb passed the 5' RACE reads through MiXCR, listing each CDR3 protein once. The table includes fewer than 800,000 distinct CDR3 sequences, approximately 25% detected once. The same specimen was also included in a second study, on T cells of mothers and their children.

The sequencing sample was made of blood. These receptor sequences come from a boy aged 10-17 years in good health.

The rearrangement joins TRBV3-1 to TRBJ1-5; perhaps TRBD1 as D (6 bases). From germline, CDR1 is LGHDT and CDR2 YNNKEL (reference sequence). The V end lost 1 base, the J end lost 5 bases, and 9 bases lay between the germline ends. The CDR3 contains 14 residues. The CDR3 spells CASSQGRGYQPQHF. CDR3 bases: TGTGCCAGCAGCCAAGGCAGGGGATATCAGCCCCAGCATTTT.

CDR3 sequence: CSVEPSGSDTQYF. The CDR3 coding sequence is TGCAGCGTTGAACCTAGCGGGAGTGATACGCAGTATTTT. This chain uses TRBV29-1 with TRBJ2-3; 10 bases line up with TRBD2. V was pared by 2 bases and J by 6 bases, with 2 bases of the junction left unmatched. CDR1 and CDR2 from the germline V gene are SQVTM and ANQGSEA. The CDR3 runs to 13 residues.

The chain recombines TRBV20-1 with TRBJ1-1; D is possibly TRBD1 (6 bases). V was shortened by 2 bases and J by 0 bases, with 10 bases between the two germline ends. In germline, CDR1 is DFQATT, CDR2 SNEGSKA (reference sequence). The length of the CDR3 is 14 residues. CDR3: CSARYGQMNTEAFF. CDR3 in DNA: TGCAGTGCTAGATACGGACAGATGAACACTGAAGCTTTCTTT.

This clonotype was counted a few times. The chain couples TRBV7-9 to TRBJ2-6, with TRBD1 matching 8 bases. The germline gives CDR1 SEHNR, CDR2 FQNEAQ (reference sequence). The CDR3 is 18 residues long. J was trimmed by 3 bases and V by 5 bases; bases with no gene match: 12. CDR3 loop: CASSGTGLPRFGANVLTF. CDR3 bases: TGTGCCAGCAGCGGGACAGGTCTCCCAAGGTTTGGGGCCAACGTCCTGACTTTC.

Remarks on this clonotype: Germline is not matched at one junction end, which may reflect a read error. This chain links TRBV7-6 with TRBJ2-7; no firm D call. The CDR3 sequence is 11 residues long. Germline loops: CDR1 SGHVS, CDR2 FNYEAQ. DNA for the CDR3: TGTGCCAGCGGCTTAAATGACGAGCAGTACTTC. Its translation is CASGLNDEQYF.

This clonotype was observed once. The genes are TRBV2 and TRBJ1-4; tentatively, D is TRBD1 (5 bases). The germline CDR1 and CDR2 sequences are SNHLY and FYNNEI. Trimming removed 7 bases from V and 8 bases from J, with 14 bases in between. There are 13 residues in the CDR3. Here the CDR3 DNA reads TGTGCCAGCACTTGGGACCCGAGGGAAAAACTGTTTTTT. This encodes CASTWDPREKLFF.

This clonotype was detected only a few times. This chain links TRBV6-5 with TRBJ1-3; 7 bases match TRBD1. This CDR3 region has 14 residues. Per the germline V gene, CDR1 is MNHEY and CDR2 is SVGAGI. Losses at the gene ends were 6 bases for V and 2 bases for J; bases not matched to a gene: 4. CDR3 sequence: CASRRDRAGNTIYF. In nucleotides, the CDR3 is TGTGCCAGCAGAAGAGACAGGGCTGGAAACACCATATATTTT.

Here the CDR3 DNA reads TGTGCCAGCAAGGGAGACCGGACAGGGGGCGGGACAGATACGCAGTATTTT. Translating it yields CASKGDRTGGGTDTQYF. The chain recombines TRBV25-1 with TRBJ2-3; the match to TRBD1 covers 11 bases. The CDR3 covers 17 residues. Trimming took 7 bases from V and 3 from J; bases not matched to a gene: 12. Germline V gene data show CDR1 as MGHDK and CDR2 as SYGVNS.

This clonotype was found a few times. The J gene is TRBJ2-2, the V gene TRBV13; a possible D gene is TRBD1 (6 bases). Trimming left V 5 bases short and J 5 bases short, with 18 bases between. The CDR3 length is 16 residues. The germline gives CDR1 PRHDT, CDR2 FYEKMQ (reference sequence). The CDR3 nucleotides are TGTGCCAGCAGCCCATCATCCCGCAGGGGTACCGGGGAGCTGTTTTTT. Its protein product is CASSPSSRRGTGELFF.

The chain couples TRBV9 to TRBJ2-2; TRBD1 is a possible D gene (5 bases). V lost 3 bases and J 5 bases, leaving 14 bases between the germline ends. This CDR3 has 15 amino acids. CDR1 and CDR2 from the germline V gene are SGDLS and YYNGEE. CDR3 DNA: TGTGCCAGCAGCGAGGGGTGGACCCCAACCGGGGAGCTGTTTTTT. Protein: CASSEGWTPTGELFF. Together with reference TRBV9 and TRBJ2-2, the CDR3 gives the full variable domain: DSGVTQTPKHLITATGQRVTLRCSPRSGDLSVYWYQQSLDQGLQFLIQYYNGEERAKGNILERFSAQQFPDLHSELNLSSLELGDSALYFCASSEGWTPTGELFFGEGSRLTVL.

The sample holds one count of this clonotype. The J gene is TRBJ2-7, the V gene TRBV20-1, with TRBD2 matching over 9 bases. From germline, CDR1 is DFQATT and CDR2 SNEGSKA (reference sequence). The V segment lost 0 bases and the J segment 0 bases; nucleotides outside the gene matches: 9. The CDR3 sequence is 17 residues long. CDR3 nucleotide sequence: TGCAGTGCTAGAGACGAGACTAGCGGTTTGAGCTCCTACGAGCAGTACTTC. Its translation is CSARDETSGLSSYEQYF.

This clonotype came up a few times. The rearrangement links TRBV5-4 to TRBJ2-2; D gene uncertain. Germline-derived CDR1 and CDR2 are SGHNT and YYREEE (reference sequence). V shed 9 bases and J shed 8 bases, with 20 bases lying between them. The CDR3 has 14 amino acids. CDR3 sequence: CATRPSVGTGELFF. DNA for the CDR3: TGTGCCACCCGACCCTCAGTGGGCACGGGGGAGCTGTTTTTT.

The chain has TRBV20-1 and TRBJ2-3, with 14 bases lining up with TRBD2. Germline V lookup: CDR1 DFQATT, CDR2 SNEGSKA (reference sequence). V was pared by 5 bases and J by 2 bases, with 12 bases of the junction left unmatched. There are 18 residues in the CDR3. The chain's CDR3 is CSAPLSGTSGGNTDTQYF. CDR3 DNA sequence: TGCAGTGCTCCCCTGTCCGGGACTAGCGGGGGAAACACAGATACGCAGTATTTT.

The chain links TRBV7-9 to TRBJ2-7; 10 bases map to TRBD2. J lost 1 base, V lost 5 bases, and 8 bases had no gene match. Germline V gene data show CDR1 as SEHNR and CDR2 as FQNEAQ (reference sequence). This CDR3 contains 16 residues. In nucleotides, the CDR3 is TGTGCCAGCAGCCCAGGGACTAGCGTTAGTTCCTACGAGCAGTACTTC. Translation gives CASSPGTSVSSYEQYF.

This clonotype has only a few counts. A read error is likely, as this CDR3 ends without the conserved phenylalanine or tryptophan. The chain has TRBV10-3 and TRBJ2-5, with D possibly called TRBD1 or TRBD2 (5 bases each). V was cut by 5 bases and J by 5 bases, with 12 bases left in between. The germline CDR1 and CDR2 sequences are ENHRY and SYGVKD. This CDR3 has 13 residues. The CDR3 reads CAISQGSGETQYV. For the CDR3, the DNA is TGTGCCATCAGTCAGGGATCGGGGGAGACCCAGTACGTC.

Here the CDR3 reads CSARDMVVTGTSAYEQYF. DNA of the CDR3: TGCAGTGCTAGAGATATGGTCGTCACCGGGACCTCAGCCTACGAGCAGTACTTC. This chain uses TRBV20-1 with TRBJ2-7; D tentatively fits TRBD1 or TRBD2 (5 bases each). This CDR3 is 18 amino acids long. Trimming removed 0 bases from V and 2 bases from J, with 23 bases in between. The germline gives CDR1 DFQATT, CDR2 SNEGSKA (reference sequence).

This clonotype was found a few times. The V gene is TRBV12-3 or TRBV12-4, the J gene TRBJ2-4, with D uncertain. Trimming shortened V by 4 bases and J by 3 bases, and 13 bases separated the two germline ends. The CDR3 runs 15 residues. The CDR3 loop reads CASSYAQLGKNIQYF. The CDR3 region has the DNA TGTGCCAGCAGTTACGCTCAGCTGGGCAAAAACATTCAGTACTTC.

Concerning this clonotype itself: At one end the junction does not follow the germline gene, possibly because of a read error. The V and J genes are TRBV7-9 and TRBJ2-7; D ambiguous. Near its end, the DNA agrees better with TRBJ2-1, so the J call may be wrong. This CDR3 spans 14 amino acids. CDR1 SEHNR and CDR2 FQNEAQ come from the germline V gene (reference sequence). Written as DNA, the CDR3 is TGTGCCGGCAGCGAAAACACGGTGGTGAGTGAGCAGTTCTTC. Translation gives CAGSENTVVSEQFF.

The chain carries TRBV7-9 and TRBJ2-2; D remains unclear. Trimming removed 1 base at V and 7 bases at J, with 13 bases between. This CDR3 has 15 amino acids. The germline V gene has CDR1 SEHNR and CDR2 FQNEAQ (reference sequence). Here the CDR3 DNA reads TGTGCCAGCAGCTTAGGGTTCGGTACGGGCGGGGAGCTGTTTTTT. Translation: CASSLGFGTGGELFF.

This clonotype was seen only a few times. The J gene is TRBJ2-1, the V gene TRBV20-1; D remains ambiguous. V shed 1 base and J shed 0 bases, with 4 bases lying between them. The CDR3 totals 13 residues. Germline-derived CDR1 and CDR2 are DFQATT and SNEGSKA (reference sequence). CDR3 sequence: CSARGVSYNEQFF. The CDR3 DNA follows: TGCAGTGCTAGAGGGGTCTCCTACAATGAGCAGTTCTTC.

The CDR3 is CASSVTSGSPYEQYF. The CDR3, as DNA: TGTGCCAGCAGTGTGACTAGCGGGAGTCCCTACGAGCAGTACTTC. The chain is built from TRBV6-1 and TRBJ2-5, with TRBD2 identical over 12 bases. The J call is doubtful: the DNA matches TRBJ2-7 better. The germline CDR1 and CDR2 sequences are MNHNS and SASEGT. The CDR3 is 15 amino acids.

The V gene is TRBV14, the J gene TRBJ1-6; 8 bases agree with TRBD1. With 4 bases clipped from V and 9 bases from J, the junction kept 8 bases outside the gene matches. CDR3 length: 15 residues. Per the germline V gene, CDR1 is SGHDN and CDR2 is FVKESK. The CDR3 sequence: CASSLSGGAGSPLHF. CDR3 bases: TGTGCCAGCAGCCTATCAGGGGGCGCGGGTTCACCCCTCCACTTT. Based on the CDR3 plus reference TRBV14 and TRBJ1-6, the full variable domain is EAGVTQFPSHSVIEKGQTVTLRCDPISGHDNLYWYRRVMGKEIKFLLHFVKESKQDESGMPNNRFLAERTGGTYSTLKVQPAELEDSGVYFCASSLSGGAGSPLHFGNGTRLTVT.

This clonotype turned up a few times. The chain links TRBV6-2 or TRBV6-3 to TRBJ2-7; 8 nucleotides agree with TRBD1. Trimming cost V 4 bases and J 3 bases; bases outside gene matches: 5. This CDR3 region has 14 residues. CDR1 is MNHEY and CDR2 is SVGEGT in the germline V gene. This CDR3 is CASSFVTGVYEQYF. The CDR3 DNA reads TGTGCCAGCAGTTTTGTGACAGGGGTCTACGAGCAGTACTTC.

The chain links TRBV12-5 to TRBJ2-7; D possibly corresponds to TRBD2 (5 bases). Trimming took off 5 bases at V and 6 bases at J, with 23 bases between the two ends. This CDR3 comprises 16 residues. Per germline, CDR1 LGHNT and CDR2 FRNRAP. CDR3 region: CASGPTGLNRPREQYF. For the CDR3, the DNA is TGTGCTAGTGGTCCGACGGGGTTGAACCGGCCCCGCGAGCAGTACTTC. The entire variable domain, with the rest obtained from reference TRBV12-5 and TRBJ2-7, is as follows: DARVTQTPRHKVTEMGQEVTMRCQPILGHNTVFWYRQTMMQGLELLAYFRNRAPLDDSGMPKDRFSAEMPDATLATLKIQPSEPRDSAVYFCASGPTGLNRPREQYFGPGTRLTVT.

This clonotype was counted a few times. V gene TRBV27 combines with J gene TRBJ1-2; a weak D match, TRBD1 (5 bases). There are 14 residues in the CDR3. The germline gives CDR1 MNHEY, CDR2 SMNVEV (reference sequence). V was shortened by 3 bases and J by 8 bases, with 16 bases between the two germline ends. The CDR3 coding sequence is TGTGCCAGCAGTTTTGGGGAGGGGATGGGAGGCTACACCTTC. The encoded protein is CASSFGEGMGGYTF.

This rearrangement joins TRBV20-1 to TRBJ2-3; the D is unclear. Between the trimmed V and J ends, which lost 4 bases and 0 bases, there was a span of 8 bases. This CDR3 comprises 13 residues. Germline V gene data show CDR1 as DFQATT and CDR2 as SNEGSKA (reference sequence). For the CDR3, the DNA is TGCAGTGCTATCACGCCTAGCACAGATACGCAGTATTTT. It specifies CSAITPSTDTQYF.